Following are 32 T cell receptor beta chains from one sample sequenced in a study of T cell repertoires in cytomegalovirus infection. Each CDR3 protein is one row after TCRdb ran MiXCR on the reads. Of tens of thousands of distinct CDR3 sequences in the sample, around 3.4% are singletons; the top ten hold 3.5% to 5%. Sequencing was performed on PBMCs. These receptors all stem from a human donor in good health (CMV status not recorded). Some clones in this sample may be carry-over from other donors' samples.

Ten or more counts support this clonotype. The V gene is TRBV28, the J gene TRBJ2-1, with TRBD2 matching 9 bases. V was clipped by 3 bases and J by 5 bases; unmatched bases: 2. Looked up from germline, CDR1 is MDHEN and CDR2 is SYDVKM. This CDR3 has 14 amino acids. The CDR3 coding sequence is TGTGCCAGCAGTTTCGCGGGGGGGCACAATGAGCAGTTCTTC. Protein product: CASSFAGGHNEQFF.

This clonotype was seen at least ten times. The chain is built from TRBV27 and TRBJ1-5; possibly TRBD1 for D (6 bases). The V and J ends lost 4 bases and 1 base respectively, with 11 bases between them. This CDR3 is 15 amino acids long. Germline CDR1 and CDR2: MNHEY and SMNVEV (reference sequence). CDR3 nucleotides: TGTGCCAGCAGTTCGACAGGTTGGAGCAATCAGCCCCAGCATTTT. It yields the protein CASSSTGWSNQPQHF.

This clonotype was detected ten times or more. V gene TRBV7-6 combines with J gene TRBJ2-1, with no clear D. CDR3 length equals 12 residues. Germline CDR1 reads SGHVS; CDR2 reads FNYEAQ. V dropped 5 bases and J dropped 9 bases, with 11 bases sitting between them. For the CDR3, the DNA is TGTGCCAGCAGCCGACCCGCTGGTGAGCAGTTCTTC. This gives the protein CASSRPAGEQFF.

The table lists this clonotype with many counts. The chain combines TRBV2 with TRBJ2-5; 8 bases align to TRBD1. Looked up from germline, CDR1 is SNHLY and CDR2 is FYNNEI. The CDR3 contains 14 residues. With V trimmed by 4 bases and J by 2 bases, 3 bases remained unmatched. CDR3 residues: CASSGQGRQETQYF. CDR3 in DNA: TGTGCCAGCAGTGGACAGGGGCGACAAGAGACCCAGTACTTC.

This clonotype was recorded at least ten times. This chain links TRBV20-1 with TRBJ1-6; 9 bases are a match to TRBD1. Looked up from germline, CDR1 is DFQATT and CDR2 is SNEGSKA (reference sequence). The CDR3 has 15 amino acids. Trimming took 4 bases from V and 7 from J; bases not matched to a gene: 8. DNA for the CDR3: TGCAGTGCTACTACCGACAGGGGGTTCAATTCACCCCTCCACTTT. This encodes CSATTDRGFNSPLHF.

This clonotype has ten or more counts. The chain employs TRBV19 and TRBJ1-4; D remains ambiguous. The CDR3 loop spans 16 amino acids. Between the trimmed V and J ends, which lost 6 bases and 0 bases, there was a span of 14 bases. Germline V CDR1 and CDR2: LNHDA, SQIVND (reference sequence). In nucleotides, the CDR3 is TGTGCCAGTAGCCGCGACACTGTTGCAACTAATGAAAAACTGTTTTTT. This sequence encodes CASSRDTVATNEKLFF.

This clonotype has at least ten counts. The chain uses TRBV12-3 or TRBV12-4 and TRBJ2-6; tentatively, D is TRBD1 (6 bases). The V and J ends lost 6 bases and 4 bases respectively, with 22 bases between them. The CDR3 is made up of 18 amino acids. The CDR3 reads CASSLTGTGLAGANVLTF. The CDR3 region has the DNA TGTGCCAGCAGCTTAACCGGAACAGGGCTTGCAGGGGCCAACGTCCTGACTTTC.

This clonotype was detected many times. The chain couples TRBV4-2 to TRBJ2-7; TRBD2 aligns across 11 bases. The CDR3 is 16 residues long. From germline, CDR1 is LGHNA and CDR2 YNFKEQ. J lost 2 bases, V lost 3 bases, and 6 bases had no gene match. The CDR3 here is CASSQPLAGVTYEQYF. The CDR3 nucleotides read TGTGCCAGCAGCCAGCCACTAGCGGGGGTTACCTACGAGCAGTACTTC.

In regard to this clonotype: A single base separates this from a much larger clone, so it may be a read error. J is TRBJ2-5 and V is TRBV29-1; no clear D gene. Germline CDR1 is SQVTM and CDR2 is ANQGSEA. This CDR3 has 10 residues. CDR3 DNA: TGCAGCGTAGGGCAAGAGACCCATTACTTC. It yields the protein CSVGQETHYF.

At least ten counts were recorded for this clonotype. The CDR3 region has the DNA TGCGCCAGCAGCCAAGGCCCCGGGACAGGTTATGGCTACACCTTC. Amino acids: CASSQGPGTGYGYTF. The rearrangement joins TRBV4-3 to TRBJ1-2; 8 positions agree with TRBD1. This CDR3 has 15 amino acids. The junction had 6 bases not matched to a gene; V was cut back by 1 base and J by 5 bases. Germline assignment: CDR1 LGHNA and CDR2 YSLEER.

At least ten counts were recorded for this clonotype. The rearrangement joins TRBV20-1 to TRBJ2-4; TRBD1 aligns across 7 bases. With V trimmed by 7 bases and J by 2 bases, 11 bases remained unmatched. The CDR3 has 15 residues. Germline V lookup: CDR1 DFQATT, CDR2 SNEGSKA (reference sequence). The CDR3 DNA reads as TGCAGTGTTACAAACCCACAGGGGTCCAAAAACATTCAGTACTTC. This gives the protein CSVTNPQGSKNIQYF.

The chain is built from TRBV7-8 and TRBJ2-5; no reliable D call. The CDR3 is made up of 15 amino acids. The germline V and J ends were trimmed by 0 bases and 6 bases, with 14 bases remaining between them. The germline V gene encodes CDR1 SGHVS and CDR2 FQNEAQ. The DNA for the CDR3 is TGTGCCAGCAGCTTAGCGTTTCGGGCTTTAAAGACCCAGTACTTC. This gives the protein CASSLAFRALKTQYF. Combining the CDR3 with reference TRBV7-8 and TRBJ2-5 gives the whole variable domain GAGVSQSPRYKVAKRGQDVALRCDPISGHVSLFWYQQALGQGPEFLTYFQNEAQLDKSGLPSDRFFAERPEGSVSTLKIQRTQQEDSAVYLCASSLAFRALKTQYFGPGTRLLVL.

This clonotype has a count of ten or more. This chain uses TRBV6-2 or TRBV6-3 with TRBJ1-2; the D gene is possibly TRBD1 (5 bases). The CDR3 is 13 residues long. Germline V CDR1 and CDR2: MNHEY, SVGEGT. V lost 2 bases and J 4 bases, leaving 8 bases between the germline ends. This chain's CDR3 is CASSYDSGYGYTF. The CDR3 bases are TGTGCCAGCAGTTACGACAGCGGCTATGGCTACACCTTC.

This clonotype was seen many times. This sequence joins TRBV2 and TRBJ1-5; no clear D. This CDR3 region has 14 residues. Looked up from germline, CDR1 is SNHLY and CDR2 is FYNNEI. Trimming removed 5 bases at V and 2 bases at J, with 10 bases between. CDR3 bases: TGTGCCAGCAGTACGGGGATGGGCAATCAGCCCCAGCATTTT. Amino acid sequence: CASSTGMGNQPQHF.

Many counts were recorded for this clonotype. This chain uses TRBV5-1 with TRBJ1-4; 7 bases map to TRBD1. V lost 4 bases to trimming and J lost 6 bases; unmatched junction nucleotides: 6. Germline V lookup: CDR1 SGHRS, CDR2 YFSETQ. The CDR3 has 14 residues. CDR3 sequence: CASSRTGMDEKLFF. The CDR3 DNA is TGCGCCAGCAGCAGGACAGGCATGGATGAAAAACTGTTTTTT.

This clonotype was recorded at least ten times. A read error may account for a junction end that differs from germline. V gene TRBV5-5 combines with J gene TRBJ2-7; TRBD2 is a possible D gene (6 bases). Looked up from germline, CDR1 is SGHKS and CDR2 is YYEKEE (reference sequence). CDR3 length equals 15 residues. The CDR3 region has the DNA TGTGTCAGCAGCTTGAGTCCGCGGGGAAACTACGAGCAGTACTTC. Translation: CVSSLSPRGNYEQYF.

This clonotype was seen ten or more times. The J gene is TRBJ2-7, the V gene TRBV7-2; the match to TRBD2 covers 11 bases. Germline V gives CDR1 SGHTA, CDR2 FQGNSA. The CDR3 is 15 amino acids. Unmatched junction bases numbered 12, after V lost 5 bases and J lost 9 bases. CDR3 nucleotide sequence: TGTGCCAGCAGCCTGACCGGGACTAGCGGCACGGTGCAGTACTTC. Translation: CASSLTGTSGTVQYF.

This clonotype came up many times. The chain combines TRBV6-1 with TRBJ1-2; D gene uncertain. Trimming removed 0 bases at V and 11 bases at J, with 4 bases between. CDR1 and CDR2 (germline): MNHNS, SASEGT. This CDR3 is 10 amino acids long. CDR3 loop: CASSEALYTF. The CDR3 DNA reads TGTGCCAGCAGTGAAGCGTTGTACACCTTC.

Ten or more counts support this clonotype. This rearrangement joins TRBV12-3 or TRBV12-4 to TRBJ2-7; tentatively, D is TRBD1 (6 bases). V was clipped by 1 base and J by 2 bases, with 9 bases between them. The CDR3 loop spans 14 amino acids. CDR3 amino acids: CASSLGRGAYEQYF. The CDR3 DNA follows: TGTGCCAGCAGTTTAGGCAGGGGAGCCTACGAGCAGTACTTC.

This clonotype came up many times. The rearrangement joins TRBV20-1 to TRBJ1-2; D uncertain. CDR1 DFQATT and CDR2 SNEGSKA come from the germline V gene (reference sequence). The ends were cut back, 4 bases at V and 2 bases at J, with 8 bases in the middle. The CDR3 is 12 amino acids. This chain's CDR3 is CSANEGNYGYTF. CDR3 in DNA: TGCAGTGCTAATGAAGGGAACTATGGCTACACCTTC.

This clonotype was counted ten times or more. The V and J genes are TRBV27 and TRBJ1-2; tentative D call: TRBD1 (6 bases). The CDR3 extends over 14 amino acids. Germline V gene data show CDR1 as MNHEY and CDR2 as SMNVEV (reference sequence). The V and J ends lost 8 bases and 3 bases respectively, with 16 bases between them. CDR3 protein: CASRGGAIDYGYTF. The CDR3 DNA follows: TGTGCCAGCCGCGGGGGGGCGATTGACTATGGCTACACCTTC.

This clonotype was found many times. The rearrangement links TRBV19 to TRBJ1-3, with no clear D. The CDR3 has 13 residues. V gave up 3 bases and J gave up 10 bases, with 13 bases separating them. CDR1 is LNHDA and CDR2 is SQIVND in the germline V gene (reference sequence). The CDR3 loop reads CASSIGPFATIYF. DNA for the CDR3: TGTGCCAGTAGTATTGGGCCCTTCGCGACCATATATTTT.

This clonotype has ten or more counts. The rearrangement links TRBV6-1 to TRBJ1-2; D ambiguous. The CDR3 contains 15 residues. Germline V gene sequence: CDR1 MNHNS, CDR2 SASEGT. The V and J ends lost 2 bases and 0 bases respectively, with 10 bases between them. The CDR3 DNA is TGTGCCAGCAGTGAAATTGCAGGAGCTAACTATGGCTACACCTTC. It encodes CASSEIAGANYGYTF.

The table lists this clonotype with many counts. The rearrangement joins TRBV7-2 to TRBJ1-1; 8 bases are a match to TRBD1. CDR3 length equals 15 residues. Germline lookup yields CDR1 SGHTA and CDR2 FQGNSA. Trimming at V came to 3 bases and at J to 13 bases, leaving 16 bases not matched to a gene. This chain's CDR3 is CASSFFPVTGENDFF. DNA of the CDR3: TGTGCCAGCAGCTTCTTTCCTGTGACAGGGGAGAATGATTTCTTT.

This clonotype was detected many times. This rearrangement joins TRBV12-3 or TRBV12-4 to TRBJ1-2; tentatively, D is TRBD1 (6 bases). The CDR3 extends over 13 amino acids. Deletions cut 5 bases from V and 4 bases from J, with 11 bases between. The CDR3 DNA follows: TGTGCCAGCAGTCTAGGACAGCCCTATGGCTACACCTTC. Translating gives CASSLGQPYGYTF.

At least ten counts were recorded for this clonotype. The chain joins TRBV6-2 or TRBV6-3 to TRBJ1-1, with 7 bases aligning to TRBD1. The germline CDR1 and CDR2 sequences are MNHEY and SVGEGT. The CDR3 runs 15 residues. V was pared by 5 bases and J by 6 bases, with 12 bases of the junction left unmatched. CDR3 in DNA: TGTGCCAGCAGTCTCCGAAGGACAGGCTGGTCTGAAGCTTTCTTT. This sequence encodes CASSLRRTGWSEAFF.

This clonotype was detected many times. The CDR3 loop reads CASSSPYRRGNTEAFF. CDR3 bases: TGTGCCAGCAGCTCGCCGTACAGGAGAGGGAACACTGAAGCTTTCTTT. The chain carries TRBV7-2 and TRBJ1-1; a possible D gene is TRBD1 (5 bases). The CDR3 contains 16 residues. The V and J ends lost 4 bases and 1 base respectively, with 16 bases between them. CDR1 is SGHTA and CDR2 is FQGNSA in the germline V gene.

A remark on this clonotype: A much bigger clone sits one base away, suggesting this may be a read error. The V gene is TRBV12-3 or TRBV12-4, the J gene TRBJ1-1; 8 nucleotides agree with TRBD1. This CDR3 spans 16 amino acids. The CDR3: CASIPGQVGRNTEALF. In DNA form, the CDR3 reads TGTGCCAGCATACCGGGACAGGTCGGGAGGAACACTGAAGCTCTCTTT.

This clonotype was counted ten times or more. V gene TRBV6-5 combines with J gene TRBJ1-3; D might be TRBD1 (5 bases). V was shortened by 6 bases and J by 7 bases, with 13 bases between the two germline ends. This CDR3 is built from 13 residues. Germline values: CDR1 MNHEY, CDR2 SVGAGI. The CDR3 loop is CASSFTRGNTIYF. CDR3 in DNA: TGTGCCAGCAGCTTTACACGGGGGAACACCATATATTTT.

This clonotype was seen at least ten times. The rearrangement joins TRBV7-2 to TRBJ1-5; D gene ambiguous. This CDR3 comprises 13 residues. V shed 4 bases and J shed 5 bases, with 9 bases lying between them. Germline values: CDR1 SGHTA, CDR2 FQGNSA. Here the CDR3 reads CASSSSVDQPQHF. The DNA of the CDR3 is TGTGCCAGCAGCTCTTCGGTGGATCAGCCCCAGCATTTT.

At least ten counts were recorded for this clonotype. The chain has TRBV11-2 and TRBJ1-2; the D is unclear. The CDR3 is made up of 14 amino acids. Germline assignment: CDR1 SGHAT and CDR2 FQNNGV. The V end lost 7 bases, the J end lost 4 bases, and 16 bases lay between the germline ends. This chain's CDR3 is CASTPTHRFYGYTF. CDR3 DNA sequence: TGTGCCAGCACCCCGACTCACAGATTCTATGGCTACACCTTC.

This clonotype was observed many times. The rearrangement links TRBV7-9 to TRBJ1-1; D call uncertain. V was shortened by 2 bases and J by 5 bases, with 12 bases between the two germline ends. CDR3 size: 14 residues. Per germline, CDR1 SEHNR and CDR2 FQNEAQ (reference sequence). The CDR3 protein is CASSLQAGWTEAFF. DNA for the CDR3: TGTGCCAGCAGCTTACAGGCGGGCTGGACTGAAGCTTTCTTT.